Sequencing of this TCR beta chain was carried out in a study of Graves' ophthalmopathy and Graves' hyperthyroidism (dated by TCRdb to about 2018). Study-level background: Peripheral blood samples were taken at the time of initial diagnosis, before any treatment was given. The study used signatures of the TCR beta repertoire to tell Graves' ophthalmopathy apart from Graves' hyperthyroidism and to predict which patients would progress to ophthalmopathy. In total, 135 blood samples were TCR-sequenced: some 40 ophthalmopathy, some 72 hyperthyroidism and 17 hyperthyroidism-to-ophthalmopathy patients. To explore V-J signatures distinguishing ophthalmopathy from hyperthyroidism, a discovery set of 100 patients (about 44 ophthalmopathy, over 55 stable hyperthyroidism) was enrolled. The independent validation cohort included about 19 hyperthyroidism patients plus 17 patients who later progressed from hyperthyroidism to ophthalmopathy. T-cell repertoires of thyroid tissue and blood were compared in more than 5 hyperthyroidism patients. Once sampling was done, hyperthyroidism patients were given methimazole at a starting dose of 30 mg daily, while ophthalmopathy patients were given high-dose intravenous methylprednisolone. Beyond this particular receptor, the publication reports: Sample size was not predetermined statistically, and investigators were not blinded to group allocation. In cross-validation, the 13-signature model distinguished ophthalmopathy from stable hyperthyroidism with 87.88% sensitivity and over 81% specificity, while in the test set the corresponding values were approximately 80% and 75%. Most expanded thyroid clonotypes with a frequency above 0.001 also appeared in blood, which suggests that blood repertoires may reflect the immune response in the thyroid. In validation, the model predicted ophthalmopathy progression with less than 71% sensitivity and 72.22% specificity; some 13 predicted patients were CT-confirmed with GO in a median of approximately 6.5 months.

The ophthalmopathy patients had moderately to severely active disease, with a Clinical Activity Score of 3 or higher, a NOSPECS grade of 4 or higher, and a disease duration of less than 3 months. Patients were excluded if they had other autoimmune diseases, uncontrolled infections, pregnancy or lactation. Clinical symptoms, serum thyroxine, TRAb, thyroid ultrasound and orbital computed tomography formed the basis of the diagnosis. Using Ficoll-Paque density gradient centrifugation, PBMCs were isolated from approximately 11 ml of fresh peripheral blood. Trizol reagent was used to extract the total RNA, and its quality was then checked on an Agilent 2100 Bioanalyzer. This clonotype was observed at least ten times. Its antigen remains undetermined. Qualities for individual bases were not recorded, and no much larger clone is one base off. The CDR3 has 15 amino acids, counting the end cysteine and phenylalanine. Only the CDR3 portion is preserved as DNA: 45 bases, with reading frame beginning at the first base. CDR1 and CDR2 (SGHTA, FQGTGA) derive from the germline V gene. V is reduced by 1 base and J by 0 bases, leaving a spacing of 9 bases between them.

For repertoire sequencing, the TCR beta CDR3 regions were amplified from RNA transcripts. The first round was an RT-PCR using HTBI primers with the Qiagen OneStep RT-PCR kit, and this first round was followed by a second-round multiplex PCR, then size selection and purification. The libraries underwent paired-end sequencing with 100 bp reads on an Illumina HiSeq2000. The paper's processing steps were these. Reads were processed with SOAPnuke, discarding reads with adapters, uncalled bases, mean Phred below 15, or no exact constant-primer or identifier match. COPE v1.2.5 was used to merge high-quality paired reads. Each unique nucleotide sequence was defined as a clonotype, and clonotypes were aligned to IMGT TRB V, D and J references with MiTCR v1.1. Analysis was restricted to V-J combinations with a frequency above 0.0001, which covered approximately 99% of repertoires. A TCR clonal expansion and chaos score per V-J combination was defined as the ratio of F50 clonal expansion to chaos observed in the TCRdist matrix. Features were reduced by Welch's t-statistics and random forest to 10 to 15 V-J combinations, which fed a naive Bayes classifier. The similarity between thyroid and blood repertoires was quantified using the Morisita-Horn index. Through fastp at Q25 and MiXCR, TCRdb rebuilt clones from the public reads, retaining in-frame beta chains. Rows are combined by CDR3 protein, so each entry shows the most common genes and DNA. None of the V and J calls come from the authors' own analysis; TCRdb made them. The sample table records 500,000 to 800,000 distinct CDR3 sequences; about two fifths of these occur just once. Over 2.5% of the sample goes to the ten largest clones.

Sequenced input: peripheral blood. The sequence was obtained from an adult man with Graves' ophthalmopathy. The sequence joins TRBV7-3 to TRBJ1-1, with the D gene uncertain. The bases are TGTGCCAGCAGCTTAAGCGGCTCTTTGAACACTGAAGCTTTCTTT. Translated, this is CASSLSGSLNTEAFF.